This T cell receptor beta chain was sequenced in a study of blood T cell repertoires in COVID-19 (dated by TCRdb to 2020 to 2022). Background on the whole study: Collaborator samples came from the United States, Italy and Spain and covered acute and convalescent phases of COVID-19. Samples were obtained from the ongoing ImmuneRACE study (first 160 participants) and from roughly 1,300 subjects provided by 6 global collaborators. The prospective study material was composed of cDNA or gDNA derived from T cells, B-cell-depleted T cells, or PBMCs. Where HLA class I and class II types were available, the types were taken from metadata supplied by the sample provider, not from assay-based typing. Subjects who had been exposed to COVID-19, were actively infected with it, or had recovered from it provided the deeply sampled blood TCRbeta repertoires that made up the dataset. The repertoires were made available in a free public database intended to serve as a resource for research on the immune response to SARS-CoV-2. Sample metadata almost always included a de-identified subject ID, COVID-19 status, age in years and sex.

Overall study outcomes, separate from this receptor: How much clinical and demographic metadata was included differed by source and by participant, and the metadata was provided uncurated.

TCRbeta CDR3 regions were amplified from genomic DNA by means of the immunoSEQ Assay, a bias-controlled multiplex PCR. The original pipeline was this. Nucleated cell counts per sample were estimated from amplification of reference gene primers within the assay. Sequence reads were collapsed and filtered to measure the absolute abundance of every unique TCRbeta CDR3 rearrangement. For each sample, productive Simpson clonality was calculated by taking the square root of Simpson's diversity index across productive rearrangements. In its TCRdb copy, this immuneACCESS table keeps in-frame sequences only and misses some clones. Where compared with another copy, unresolved V genes explain less than half of these, and the others have no known cause. Clone size and the V and J calls come from that table; the DNA yielded D and trimming. Within this sample are approximately 83,000 clones, with roughly 79% of them counted one time only. Together, the top ten hold 9.8% of the sample.

CDR1 and CDR2 (MNHEY, SMNVEV) derive from the germline V gene (reference sequence). The CDR3, from cysteine to phenylalanine, totals 13 residues. Left in the record is the CDR3 DNA by itself, 39 bases read in frame from the first base. V is cut by 2 bases and J by 7 bases, and the space between the germline ends is 8 bases. The collaborating institutions used their own protocols to collect whole blood in K2EDTA tubes. For TCRbeta analysis, collaborators shipped samples in one of three forms: frozen whole blood, isolated PBMCs, or DNA extracted from either of those sample types. A note on this clone: Its antigen is still unknown. The sample holds no much larger clone one base away, and base qualities are not on file.

The receptor was derived from an elderly woman with acute or convalescent COVID-19. The sequenced sample was peripheral blood. The V and J segments used are TRBV27 and TRBJ1-4; possibly the D gene is TRBD1, per 6 matching bases. The DNA is as follows: TGTGCCAGCAGTTTAACACAGGGTGAAAAACTGTTTTTT. Its protein is CASSLTQGEKLFF. The full variable domain, with segments outside the CDR3 supplied by the reference TRBV27 and TRBJ1-4 proteins, appears as EAQVTQNPRYLITVTGKKLTVTCSQNMNHEYMSWYRQDPGLGLRQIYYSMNVEVTDKGDVPEGYKVSRKEKRNFPLILESPSPNQTSLYFCASSLTQGEKLFFGSGTQLSVL.